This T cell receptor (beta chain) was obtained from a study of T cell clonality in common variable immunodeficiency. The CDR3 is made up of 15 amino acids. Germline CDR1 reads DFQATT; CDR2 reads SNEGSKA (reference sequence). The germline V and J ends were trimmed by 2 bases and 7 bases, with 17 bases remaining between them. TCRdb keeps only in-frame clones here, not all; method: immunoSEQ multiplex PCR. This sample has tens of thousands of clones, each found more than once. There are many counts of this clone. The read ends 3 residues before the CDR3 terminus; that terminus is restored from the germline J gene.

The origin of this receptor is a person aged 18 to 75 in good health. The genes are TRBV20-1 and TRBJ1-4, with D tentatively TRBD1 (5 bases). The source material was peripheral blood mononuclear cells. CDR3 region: CSARNEPGLIEKLFF. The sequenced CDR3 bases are TGCAGTGCTAGAAATGAGCCAGGGCTAATTGAAAAA.